A selection of T cell receptor beta chains follows, all from one sample in a study of T cells in Graves' hyperthyroidism and ophthalmopathy. TCRdb used MiXCR to reprocess the multiplex PCR reads, holding one entry per CDR3 protein. The table shows some 600,000 distinct CDR3 sequences, with approximately 44% occurring only once. The material sequenced was peripheral blood or thyroid tissue (not recorded which). The origin of the receptors is a young woman with Graves' hyperthyroidism. Each CDR3 is given with its conserved first and last residue. D genes are given only for firm matches. Size is omitted from some rows. Given values are once, few, many or a class for expanded clones.

J | D | size | V | DNA | CDR3
TRBJ1-1 | TRBD1 | . | TRBV2 | TGTGCCAGCAGAGCCTCCGGGACAGAGAACACTGAAGCTTTCTTT | CASRASGTENTEAFF
TRBJ2-7 | . | . | TRBV7-9 | TGTGCCAGCAGCTTAGCTCCGGAAACCTCCTACGAGCAGTACTTC | CASSLAPETSYEQYF
TRBJ2-7 | . | . | TRBV10-3 | TGTGCCAGCATGGTTACGGGATTATCCTACGAGCAGTACTTC | CASMVTGLSYEQYF
TRBJ1-1 | . | . | TRBV29-1 | TGCAGCCCATGGACAGATGAAGCTTTCTTT | CSPWTDEAFF
TRBJ2-7 | . | many | TRBV10-3 | TGTGCCATCAGTGAGGCCTACGAGCAGTACTTC | CAISEAYEQYF
TRBJ1-4 | . | . | TRBV12-3/TRBV12-4 | TGTGCCAGCAGTTTCAGCAGGGCCGACGGACTGTTTTTT | CASSFSRADGLFF
TRBJ2-2 | . | few | TRBV10-3 | TGTGCCAGCAGATCCAGGGCACCGAACACCGGGGAGCTGTTTTTT | CASRSRAPNTGELFF
TRBJ2-5 | . | . | TRBV7-9 | TGTGCCAGCAGCTCCTCTCAGGCGGGTAAAGAGACCCAGTACTTC | CASSSSQAGKETQYF
TRBJ1-2 | TRBD1 | . | TRBV7-9 | TGTGCCAGCAGCGAAACCAGGGGGTCGAACTATGGCTACACCTTC | CASSETRGSNYGYTF
TRBJ2-5 | TRBD1 | . | TRBV29-1 | TGCAGCTCACGACAGGGACGGCAAGAGACCCAGTACTTC | CSSRQGRQETQYF
TRBJ1-2 | . | . | TRBV20-1 | TGCAGTGCTAGAGCTCGTCACAGGGCTGCCTTCTATGGCTACACCTTC | CSARARHRAAFYGYTF
TRBJ2-2 | TRBD2 | many | TRBV24-1 | TGTGCCACCAGTGATCCCGGGACTAGCGGAACCGGGGAGCTGTTTTTT | CATSDPGTSGTGELFF
TRBJ1-3 | . | . | TRBV29-1 | TGCAGCGTTGGAGACGGTCCGCTCTCTGGAAACACCATATATTTT | CSVGDGPLSGNTIYF
TRBJ2-2 | . | once | TRBV20-1 | TGCAGTGCCTACCCAGGGGAGCTGTTTTTT | CSAYPGELFF
TRBJ1-6 | . | . | TRBV2 | TGTGCCACTGACCGGGGCCCCTATAATTCACCCCTCCACTTT | CATDRGPYNSPLHF
TRBJ2-5 | . | . | TRBV20-1 | TGCAGTGCTAAGGACCCGGCTTGGGGCGGGGAGACCCAGTACTTC | CSAKDPAWGGETQYF
TRBJ2-2 | . | . | TRBV7-6 | TGTACCAGCGCTACAGGGATCGGGGAGCTGTTTTTT | CTSATGIGELFF
TRBJ2-5 | . | . | TRBV9 | TGTGCCAGCAGCGTTGAAGATTGGGGAGAGACCCAGTACTTC | CASSVEDWGETQYF
TRBJ2-7 | TRBD2 | . | TRBV15 | TGTGCCACCAGCAGCGGGAGGGCCTACGAGCAGTACTTC | CATSSGRAYEQYF
TRBJ1-2 | TRBD1 | few | TRBV5-1 | TGCGCCACATCCCCCGGGACAGGACACTATGGCTACACCTTC | CATSPGTGHYGYTF
TRBJ2-6 | . | many | TRBV7-9 | TGTGCCAGCAGCTTCGACCTTGGGGCCAACGTCCTGACTTTC | CASSFDLGANVLTF
TRBJ1-1 | . | . | TRBV10-3 | TGTGCCATCAGTCCGAGGGGAGGGGAATATGTGAATGAAGCTTTCTTT | CAISPRGGEYVNEAFF